The clone carrying this TCR beta chain has ten or more counts. Its antigen is still unknown. This entry belongs to a study of read filtering for tumor transcriptome and immune sequencing. At the level of the study: Per sample, TCR-region reads ranged about 3.5 to 11 million by IR-seq, 85 to 1273 by RNA-seq. The study's findings and limits: Correlation between methods rose after single-read clonotypes were removed. Compared with RNA-seq, IR-seq gave much higher clonotype depth and reliability.

The library was built from roughly 400 ng RNA with molecular barcoded adaptors for alpha/delta and beta/gamma chains. Each CDR3 protein gets one entry after TCRdb re-called the reads with MiXCR. The repertoire holds around 38,000 distinct CDR3 sequences, with approximately 13% as singletons. V was trimmed by 5 bases and J by 9 bases, leaving 13 bases between them. There are 11 residues in the CDR3. The V gene's germline CDR1 is DFQATT and CDR2 SNEGSKA (reference sequence). The sequenced sample consisted of a population of CD138-negative cells sorted from bone marrow. V is TRBV20-1 and J is TRBJ1-1; D gene ambiguous. This sequence originates from a donor aged 40 or over with multiple myeloma. The CDR3 loop reads CSAPLLEQAFF. In DNA, the CDR3 is TGCAGTGCTCCACTACTTGAGCAAGCTTTCTTT.